This T cell receptor beta chain came from a study of T-cell reconstitution after alpha-beta-depleted transplantation in children. Study-wide points: For some patients, TCRbeta diversity was high at day 60 because of recipient T cells and thymic progenitors that survived.

Unique molecular identifiers featured in how the TCRbeta library was prepared. TCRdb reanalysed the PCR reads using MiXCR and keeps one entry per CDR3 protein. The data show about 980,000 distinct CDR3 sequences, roughly 31% seen once. As concerns this clonotype: What it recognizes is unknown.

The CDR3 is made up of 14 amino acids. Trimming removed 1 base at V and 7 bases at J, with 14 bases between. Germline loops: CDR1 SGDLS, CDR2 YYNGEE. The TCR sequence derives from a boy less than two years old who had a stem cell transplant for SCID, so the T cells may come from the graft donor. The sequences come from PBMCs, mostly from graft donor cells, collected 360 days after TCRalphabeta/CD19-depleted stem cell transplant. This chain uses TRBV9 with TRBJ1-2; D is perhaps TRBD1 (6 bases). In DNA, the CDR3 is TGTGCCAGCAGCGTAACAACAGGGTCTACTGGCTACACCTTC. This sequence encodes CASSVTTGSTGYTF.